The 12 T cell receptor beta chains presented below share a single source sample, sequenced in a study of cytomegalovirus exposure and HLA in healthy donors. PCR involved 60 Vbeta and 13 Jbeta primers. The assay was immunoSEQ multiplex PCR, and TCRdb's table has in-frame clones only and misses some. Found here are tens of thousands of clones, less than 75% of them singletons; the top ten hold around 1.9%. Sequenced: PBMCs. The receptors stem from a man aged 25-40 years in good health and CMV-seronegative.

V and J are TRBV10-3 and TRBJ1-2; TRBD1 matches 7 bases. Losses at the gene ends were 6 bases for V and 2 bases for J; bases not matched to a gene: 0. From germline, CDR1 is ENHRY and CDR2 SYGVKD. This CDR3 spans 12 amino acids. CDR3 sequence: CAIRGQNYGYTF. CDR3 coding DNA: TGTGCCATCAGGGGACAGAACTATGGCTACACCTTC.

V usage is TRBV25-1 and J usage is TRBJ2-5; tentatively, D is TRBD1 (6 bases). Germline CDR1 MGHDK, CDR2 SYGVNS. This CDR3 is built from 17 residues. V lost 5 bases and J 11 bases, leaving 30 bases between the germline ends. As DNA, the CDR3 is TGTGCCAGCAGTACCCATACCATGAACCGGGACACAAAGCCGCAGTACTTC. It specifies CASSTHTMNRDTKPQYF.

The genes are TRBV5-4 and TRBJ1-2; 10 bases match TRBD1. This CDR3 spans 15 amino acids. Germline CDR1 and CDR2: SGHNT and YYREEE (reference sequence). V lost 2 bases and J lost 2; bases outside the gene matches: 3. In DNA, the CDR3 is TGTGCCAGCAGCTTTCCGGGACAGGGGAACTATGGCTACACCTTC. It specifies CASSFPGQGNYGYTF.

This chain joins TRBV27 and TRBJ1-5; D is unclear. The CDR3 loop spans 14 amino acids. The V gene lost 4 bases and the J gene lost 0 bases, with 7 bases spanning the gap. The germline CDR1 and CDR2 sequences are MNHEY and SMNVEV (reference sequence). The CDR3 DNA is TGTGCCAGCAGTTCCGGGTCTAGCAATCAGCCCCAGCATTTT. It is translated as CASSSGSSNQPQHF.

The chain joins TRBV27 to TRBJ2-1, with 11 bases lining up with TRBD2. The trim removed 5 bases at V and 6 bases at J, leaving 6 bases unmatched. Germline loops: CDR1 MNHEY, CDR2 SMNVEV (reference sequence). This CDR3 spans 15 amino acids. DNA of the CDR3: TGTGCCAGCAGTGCCACTAGCGGGAGTATCAATGAGCAGTTCTTC. Protein product: CASSATSGSINEQFF.

This clone occurred a few times. This chain connects TRBV19 to TRBJ2-7; 7 positions agree with TRBD1. V shed 5 bases, J shed 3 bases, and the junction held 4 bases outside the gene matches. The CDR3 extends over 13 amino acids. CDR1 is LNHDA, CDR2 SQIVND, per germline (reference sequence). CDR3 nucleotide sequence: TGTGCCAGTAGTCCGACAGGGATCTACGAGCAGTACTTC. Translated: CASSPTGIYEQYF.

This clone turned up a few times. This chain uses TRBV29-1 with TRBJ1-5, with D possibly being TRBD1 (5 bases). Germline V CDR1 and CDR2: SQVTM, ANQGSEA. The V gene lost 6 bases and the J gene lost 7 bases, with 16 bases spanning the gap. CDR3 size: 13 residues. The CDR3: CSVAGGAGQPQHF. CDR3 DNA: TGCAGCGTGGCAGGCGGGGCCGGGCAGCCCCAGCATTTT.

This chain joins TRBV14 and TRBJ2-2; 10 bases line up with TRBD1. The germline V gene encodes CDR1 SGHDN and CDR2 FVKESK. The V and J ends lost 2 bases and 5 bases, in that order; junction bases with no gene match: 2. The CDR3 loop spans 15 amino acids. The CDR3 DNA sequence: TGTGCCAGCAGCCAACGGACAGGGGGTACCGGGGAGCTGTTTTTT. Encoded protein: CASSQRTGGTGELFF.

This chain links TRBV29-1 with TRBJ2-5; 8 nucleotides match TRBD2. The CDR3 has 15 residues. V shed 0 bases and J 1 base; nucleotides not matched to a gene: 4. Germline-derived CDR1 and CDR2 are SQVTM and ANQGSEA. CDR3 nucleotide sequence: TGCAGCGTTGAAGATGAGCTAGCGGGCCAAGAGACCCAGTACTTC. Residues: CSVEDELAGQETQYF.

A few counts support this clone. J is TRBJ2-1 and V is TRBV14, with 10 bases fitting TRBD2. Trimming took 0 bases from V and 6 from J; bases not matched to a gene: 11. CDR3 length equals 18 residues. Germline CDR1 is SGHDN and CDR2 is FVKESK. The CDR3 coding sequence is TGTGCCAGCAGCCAAGATTTAGCGGGGGGTGCAAAAATCAATGAGCAGTTCTTC. This sequence encodes CASSQDLAGGAKINEQFF.

J is TRBJ1-1 and V is TRBV9, with TRBD1 matching 10 bases. Trimming at V came to 4 bases and at J to 6 bases, leaving 6 bases not matched to a gene. The CDR3 loop spans 14 amino acids. Per germline, CDR1 SGDLS and CDR2 YYNGEE. CDR3 coding DNA: TGTGCCAGCAGCCCCCCGGGACAGGGGTCTGAAGCTTTCTTT. Protein: CASSPPGQGSEAFF.

This clone was counted a few times. The CDR3 loop is CASSSLSGNTIYF. CDR3 in DNA: TGTGCCAGCAGCTCACTTTCTGGAAACACCATATATTTT. The rearrangement uses TRBV5-6 and TRBJ1-3; D is undetermined. V gave up 3 bases and J gave up 1 base, with 5 bases separating them. The CDR3 has 13 amino acids. Looked up from germline, CDR1 is SGHDT and CDR2 is YYEEEE.